The TCR beta chain described here comes from a study of blood T cell repertoires in COVID-19 (dated by TCRdb to 2020 to 2022). In terms of the full investigation: Collaborator samples came from the United States, Italy and Spain and covered acute and convalescent phases of COVID-19. The material from the prospective study consisted of cDNA or gDNA derived from T cells, B-cell-depleted T cells, or PBMCs. Subjects who had been exposed to COVID-19, were actively infected with it, or had recovered from it provided the deeply sampled blood TCRbeta repertoires that made up the dataset. The repertoires were made available in a free public database intended to serve as a resource for research on the immune response to SARS-CoV-2. Samples came from the ongoing ImmuneRACE study (first 160 participants) plus 1,254 subjects from 6 global collaborators. Sample metadata almost always included a de-identified subject ID, COVID-19 status, age in years and sex. Where available, HLA class I and class II types were obtained from metadata supplied by the sample provider rather than from assay-based typing.

Reading from cysteine to phenylalanine, the CDR3 counts 13 amino acids. The entry retains the CDR3 DNA only, 39 bases that are in frame from base 1. CDR1 LNHDA and CDR2 SQIVND were looked up in the germline V gene (reference sequence). The research as a whole found: The quantity of clinical and demographic metadata differed by source and by participant and was supplied without curation.

The immunoSEQ Assay, a bias-controlled multiplex PCR, was used to amplify TCRbeta CDR3 regions from genomic DNA. On the study's bioinformatics: Nucleated cell counts per sample were estimated from amplification of reference gene primers within the assay. To quantify the absolute abundance of each unique TCRbeta CDR3 rearrangement, sequence reads were collapsed and filtered. Productive Simpson clonality was computed per sample as the square root of Simpson's diversity index over productive rearrangements. The immuneACCESS repertoire file appears here via TCRdb, limited to in-frame rearrangements. These files lack a portion of the clones; in checked studies, under half of the deficit traces to unresolved V genes, and the cause of the others is not known. The V and J calls and clone size are taken from that table; D and trimming were inferred from the DNA. Within this sample are approximately 220,000 clones, with approximately 84% of them counted one time only. The top ten constitute less than 4.5% of the sample.

Whole blood was collected in K2EDTA tubes by collaborating institutions according to the institutions' own protocols. For TCRbeta analysis, collaborators shipped samples in one of three forms: frozen whole blood, isolated PBMCs, or DNA extracted from either of those sample types. Points on this clone: Its binding antigen is unknown. The germline gene is not matched at one end of the junction; a read error may be the cause.

The chain uses TRBV19 and TRBJ1-5, and perhaps TRBD1 as D gene, on 5 matching bases. The sequenced sample consisted of peripheral blood. This receptor was identified in a man aged 50 to 60 with acute or convalescent COVID-19. CDR3 protein: CASTGRENQAQHF. The DNA sequence is TGTGCCAGTACGGGGCGGGAGAATCAGGCCCAGCATTTT.